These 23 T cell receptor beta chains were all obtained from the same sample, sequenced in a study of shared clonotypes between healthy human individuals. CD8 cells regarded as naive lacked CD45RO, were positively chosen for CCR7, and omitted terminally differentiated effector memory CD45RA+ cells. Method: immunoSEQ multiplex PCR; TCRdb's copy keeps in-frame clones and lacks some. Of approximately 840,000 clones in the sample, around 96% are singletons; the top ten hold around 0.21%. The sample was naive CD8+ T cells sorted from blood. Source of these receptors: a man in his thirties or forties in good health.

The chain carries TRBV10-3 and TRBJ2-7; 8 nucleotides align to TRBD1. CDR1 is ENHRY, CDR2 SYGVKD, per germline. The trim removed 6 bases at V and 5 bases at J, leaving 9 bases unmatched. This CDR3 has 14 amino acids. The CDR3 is CAISLGQAGNEQYF. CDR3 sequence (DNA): TGTGCCATCAGCTTGGGACAGGCCGGGAACGAGCAGTACTTC.

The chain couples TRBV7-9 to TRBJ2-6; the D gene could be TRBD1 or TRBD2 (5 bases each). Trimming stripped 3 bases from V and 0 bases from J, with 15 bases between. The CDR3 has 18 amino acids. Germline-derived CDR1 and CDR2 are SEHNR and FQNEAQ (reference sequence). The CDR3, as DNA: TGTGCCAGCAGCTTCCCAGGGAGATCCTACTCTGGGGCCAACGTCCTGACTTTC. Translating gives CASSFPGRSYSGANVLTF.

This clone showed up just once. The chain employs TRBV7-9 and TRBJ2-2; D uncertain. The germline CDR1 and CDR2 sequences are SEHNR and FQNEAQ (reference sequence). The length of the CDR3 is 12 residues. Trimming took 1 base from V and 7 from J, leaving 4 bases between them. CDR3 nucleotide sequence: TGTGCCAGCAGCTTAGAGCTCGGGGAGCTGTTTTTT. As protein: CASSLELGELFF.

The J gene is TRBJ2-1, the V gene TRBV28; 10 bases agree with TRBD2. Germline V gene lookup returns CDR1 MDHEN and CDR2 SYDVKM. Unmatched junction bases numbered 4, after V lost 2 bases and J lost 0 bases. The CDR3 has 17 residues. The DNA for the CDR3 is TGTGCCAGCAGTTTAAGGGCTAGCGGGAGCTCCTACAATGAGCAGTTCTTC. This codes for CASSLRASGSSYNEQFF.

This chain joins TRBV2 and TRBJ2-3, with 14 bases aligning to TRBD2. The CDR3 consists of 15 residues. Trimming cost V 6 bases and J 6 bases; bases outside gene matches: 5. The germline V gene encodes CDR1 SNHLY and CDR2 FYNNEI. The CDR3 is CASRETSGGEDTQYF. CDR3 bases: TGTGCCAGCAGGGAGACTAGCGGGGGGGAGGATACGCAGTATTTT.

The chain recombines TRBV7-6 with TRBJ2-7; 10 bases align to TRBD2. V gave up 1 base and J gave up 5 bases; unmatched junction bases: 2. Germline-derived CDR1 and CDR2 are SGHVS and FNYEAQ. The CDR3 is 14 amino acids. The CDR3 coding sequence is TGTGCCAGCAGCTTAGTCGGGACTAGCGACGAGCAGTACTTC. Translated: CASSLVGTSDEQYF.

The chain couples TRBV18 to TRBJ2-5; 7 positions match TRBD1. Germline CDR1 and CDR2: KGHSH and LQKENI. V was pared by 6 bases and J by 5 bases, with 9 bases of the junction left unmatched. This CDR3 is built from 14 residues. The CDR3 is CASSPSGQAETQYF. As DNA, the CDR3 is TGTGCCAGCTCCCCATCTGGACAGGCGGAGACCCAGTACTTC.

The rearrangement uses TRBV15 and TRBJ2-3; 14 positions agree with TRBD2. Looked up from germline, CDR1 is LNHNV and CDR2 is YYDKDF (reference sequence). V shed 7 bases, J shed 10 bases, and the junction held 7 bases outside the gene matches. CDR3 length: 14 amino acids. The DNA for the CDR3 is TGTGCCACCACGACTAGCGGGAGGGCCGCACCGCAGTATTTT. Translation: CATTTSGRAAPQYF.

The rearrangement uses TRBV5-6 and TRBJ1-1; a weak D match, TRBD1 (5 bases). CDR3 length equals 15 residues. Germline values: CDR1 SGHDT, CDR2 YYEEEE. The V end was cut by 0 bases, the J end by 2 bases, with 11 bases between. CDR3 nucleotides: TGTGCCAGCAGCTTGGCCGGCAGGGTAAACACTGAAGCTTTCTTT. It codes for CASSLAGRVNTEAFF.

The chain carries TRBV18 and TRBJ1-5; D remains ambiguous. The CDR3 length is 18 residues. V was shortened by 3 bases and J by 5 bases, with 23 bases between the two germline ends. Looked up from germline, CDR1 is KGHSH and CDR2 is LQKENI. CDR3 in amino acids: CASSPFGRSQAYDQPQHF. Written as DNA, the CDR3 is TGTGCCAGCTCACCCTTCGGGCGGTCCCAGGCCTACGATCAGCCCCAGCATTTT.

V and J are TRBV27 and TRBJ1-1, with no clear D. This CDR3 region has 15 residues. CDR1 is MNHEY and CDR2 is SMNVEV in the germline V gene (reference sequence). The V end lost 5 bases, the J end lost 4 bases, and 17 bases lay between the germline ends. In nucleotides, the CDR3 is TGTGCCAGCAGTCCTTGGGCCCTCGGCGGCACTGAAGCTTTCTTT. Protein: CASSPWALGGTEAFF.

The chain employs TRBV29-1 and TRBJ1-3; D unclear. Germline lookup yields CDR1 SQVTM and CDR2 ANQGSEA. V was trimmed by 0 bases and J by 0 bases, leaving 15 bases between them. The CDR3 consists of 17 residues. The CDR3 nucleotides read TGCAGCGTTGAAGATAGGAGGGATACAAGCTCTGGAAACACCATATATTTT. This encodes CSVEDRRDTSSGNTIYF.

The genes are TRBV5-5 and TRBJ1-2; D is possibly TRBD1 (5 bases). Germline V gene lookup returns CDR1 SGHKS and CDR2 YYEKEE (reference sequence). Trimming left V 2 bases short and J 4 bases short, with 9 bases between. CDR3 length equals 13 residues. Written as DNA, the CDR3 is TGTGCCAGCAGCTTCGGGACCGGCTATGGCTACACCTTC. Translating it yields CASSFGTGYGYTF.

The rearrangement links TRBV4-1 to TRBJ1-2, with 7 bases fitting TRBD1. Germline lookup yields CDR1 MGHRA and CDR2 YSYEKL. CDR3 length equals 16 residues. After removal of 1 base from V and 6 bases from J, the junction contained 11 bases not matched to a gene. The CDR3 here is CASSQVGSGGFHGYTF. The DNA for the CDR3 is TGCGCCAGCAGCCAAGTCGGGTCAGGGGGGTTCCATGGCTACACCTTC.

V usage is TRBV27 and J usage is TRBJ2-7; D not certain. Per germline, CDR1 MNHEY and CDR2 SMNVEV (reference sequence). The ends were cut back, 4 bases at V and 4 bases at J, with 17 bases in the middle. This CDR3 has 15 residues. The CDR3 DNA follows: TGTGCCAGCAGTTCGATACGGAACCTACAGTACGAGCAGTACTTC. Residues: CASSSIRNLQYEQYF.

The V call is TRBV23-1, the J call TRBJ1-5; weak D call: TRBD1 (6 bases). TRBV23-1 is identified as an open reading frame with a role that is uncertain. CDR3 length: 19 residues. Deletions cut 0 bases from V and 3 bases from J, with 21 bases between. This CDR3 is CASSQSLFEGEDVNQPQHF. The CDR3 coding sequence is TGCGCCAGCAGTCAATCTTTGTTTGAGGGGGAAGACGTCAATCAGCCCCAGCATTTT.

CDR3 region: CAWKGYPSRGEKLFF. The DNA of the CDR3 is TGTGCCTGGAAGGGATACCCCTCCAGGGGCGAAAAACTGTTTTTT. V and J are TRBV30 and TRBJ1-4, with a weak D call TRBD1 (6 bases). Germline-derived CDR1 and CDR2 are GTSNPN and SVGIG (reference sequence). This CDR3 is built from 15 residues. Trimming shortened V by 4 bases and J by 8 bases, and 20 bases separated the two germline ends. The whole variable domain, filled in from reference TRBV30 and TRBJ1-4, reads SQTIHQWPATLVQPVGSPLSLECTVEGTSNPNLYWYRQAAGRGLQLLFYSVGIGQISSEVPQNLSASRPQDRQFILSSKKLLLSDSGFYLCAWKGYPSRGEKLFFGSGTQLSVL.

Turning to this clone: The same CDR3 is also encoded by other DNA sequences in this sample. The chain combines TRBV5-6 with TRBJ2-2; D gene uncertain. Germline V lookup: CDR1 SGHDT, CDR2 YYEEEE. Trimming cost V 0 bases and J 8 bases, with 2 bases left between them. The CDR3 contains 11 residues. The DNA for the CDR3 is TGTGCCAGCAGCTTGGCTGGGGAGCTGTTTTTT. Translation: CASSLAGELFF.

The CDR3 reads CASSYSGLGTDTQYF. For the CDR3, the DNA is TGTGCCAGCAGTTACTCGGGCCTGGGCACAGATACGCAGTATTTT. The chain recombines TRBV6-5 with TRBJ2-3; D is unclear. Per the germline V gene, CDR1 is MNHEY and CDR2 is SVGAGI. CDR3 length: 15 residues. The V end was cut by 0 bases, the J end by 1 base, with 8 bases between.

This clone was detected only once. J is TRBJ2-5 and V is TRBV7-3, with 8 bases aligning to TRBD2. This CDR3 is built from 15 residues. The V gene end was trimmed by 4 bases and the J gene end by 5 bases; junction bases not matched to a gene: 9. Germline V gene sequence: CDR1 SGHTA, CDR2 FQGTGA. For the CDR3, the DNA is TGTGCCAGCAGCTCCCCGGGAGGGATGACCGAGACCCAGTACTTC. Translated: CASSSPGGMTETQYF.

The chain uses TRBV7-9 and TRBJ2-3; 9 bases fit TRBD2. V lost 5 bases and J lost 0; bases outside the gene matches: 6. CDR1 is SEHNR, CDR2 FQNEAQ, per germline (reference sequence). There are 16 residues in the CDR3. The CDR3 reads CASSAGLAGSTDTQYF. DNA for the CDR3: TGTGCCAGCAGCGCTGGGCTAGCGGGAAGCACAGATACGCAGTATTTT.

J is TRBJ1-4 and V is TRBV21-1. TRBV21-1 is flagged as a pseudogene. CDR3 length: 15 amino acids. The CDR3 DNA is TGTGCCAGCAGCAAAGCTCTTCCAACTAATGAAAAACTGTTTTTT. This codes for CASSKALPTNEKLFF.

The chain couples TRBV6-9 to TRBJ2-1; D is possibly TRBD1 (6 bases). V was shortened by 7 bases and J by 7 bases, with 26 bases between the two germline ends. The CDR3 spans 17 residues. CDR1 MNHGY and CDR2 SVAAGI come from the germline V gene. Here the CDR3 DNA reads TGTGCCAGCACCTTGTCCCGGACAGAAAAGCAACCTAATGAGCAGTTCTTC. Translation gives CASTLSRTEKQPNEQFF.